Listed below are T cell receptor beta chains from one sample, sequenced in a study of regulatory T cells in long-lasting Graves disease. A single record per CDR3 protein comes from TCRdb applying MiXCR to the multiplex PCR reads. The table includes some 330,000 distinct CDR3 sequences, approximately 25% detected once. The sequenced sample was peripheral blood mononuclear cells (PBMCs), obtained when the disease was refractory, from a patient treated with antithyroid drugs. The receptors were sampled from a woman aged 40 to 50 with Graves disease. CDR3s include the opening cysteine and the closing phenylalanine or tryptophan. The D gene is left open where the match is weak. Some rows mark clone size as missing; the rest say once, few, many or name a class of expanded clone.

cdr3_aa: CASRNGQNQPQHF
cdr3_nt: TGTGCCAGCAGAAACGGGCAGAATCAGCCCCAGCATTTT
v_call: TRBV12-3/TRBV12-4
clone_size: many
d_call: -
j_call: TRBJ1-5

cdr3_aa: CSAFPSGRNTGELFF
cdr3_nt: TGCAGTGCTTTCCCCTCTGGGAGGAACACCGGGGAGCTGTTTTTT
v_call: TRBV20-1
clone_size: -
d_call: -
j_call: TRBJ2-2

cdr3_aa: CASRLNQETQYF
cdr3_nt: TGTGCCAGCAGATTAAACCAAGAGACCCAGTACTTC
v_call: TRBV12-3/TRBV12-4
clone_size: many
d_call: -
j_call: TRBJ2-5

cdr3_aa: CASYQKGQGAKEQYF
cdr3_nt: TGTGCCAGCTACCAAAAGGGACAGGGGGCGAAAGAGCAGTACTTC
v_call: TRBV6-1
clone_size: many
d_call: TRBD1
j_call: TRBJ2-7

cdr3_aa: CASSLQGRFVQESEAFF
cdr3_nt: TGTGCCAGCAGCTTACAGGGACGGTTTGTACAGGAATCTGAAGCTTTCTTT
v_call: TRBV7-2
clone_size: few
d_call: -
j_call: TRBJ1-1

cdr3_aa: CASSISSGTATYEQYF
cdr3_nt: TGCGCCAGCAGTATTTCATCCGGGACGGCGACATACGAGCAGTACTTC
v_call: TRBV5-1
clone_size: -
d_call: -
j_call: TRBJ2-7

cdr3_aa: CASSPGQGDTEAFF
cdr3_nt: TGTGCCAGCAGCCCGGGCCAGGGGGACACTGAAGCTTTCTTT
v_call: TRBV7-9
clone_size: -
d_call: TRBD1
j_call: TRBJ1-1

cdr3_aa: CASSEVGSSYNSPLHF
cdr3_nt: TGTGCCAGCAGTGAAGTCGGCAGCTCCTATAATTCACCCCTCCACTTT
v_call: TRBV2
clone_size: many
d_call: -
j_call: TRBJ1-6

cdr3_aa: CASSIAGSDYEQYF
cdr3_nt: TGTGCCAGCAGCATAGCGGGAAGTGACTACGAGCAGTACTTC
v_call: TRBV7-3
clone_size: once
d_call: TRBD2
j_call: TRBJ2-7

cdr3_aa: CASSLSPIRFLMNTEAFF
cdr3_nt: TGTGCCAGCAGTTTATCCCCCATAAGGTTTTTAATGAACACTGAAGCTTTCTTT
v_call: TRBV28
clone_size: -
d_call: -
j_call: TRBJ1-1

cdr3_aa: CASSGNGLVGEQFF
cdr3_nt: TGTGCCAGCAGTGGGAACGGACTAGTCGGTGAGCAGTTCTTC
v_call: TRBV2
clone_size: -
d_call: TRBD2
j_call: TRBJ2-1

cdr3_aa: CATSRPVSAGREQYF
cdr3_nt: TGTGCCACCAGCAGACCAGTTAGTGCGGGGCGCGAGCAGTACTTC
v_call: TRBV15
clone_size: many
d_call: -
j_call: TRBJ2-7

cdr3_aa: CASTGTAGELFF
cdr3_nt: TGTGCCAGCACTGGGACCGCCGGGGAGCTGTTTTTT
v_call: TRBV28
clone_size: few
d_call: -
j_call: TRBJ2-2

cdr3_aa: CASSEQGGNTEAFF
cdr3_nt: TGCGCCAGCAGTGAACAGGGGGGAAACACTGAAGCTTTCTTT
v_call: TRBV10-2
clone_size: few
d_call: TRBD1
j_call: TRBJ1-1

cdr3_aa: CASSAPGQIINTEAFF
cdr3_nt: TGTGCCAGCAGTGCCCCGGGACAGATAATAAACACTGAAGCTTTCTTT
v_call: TRBV28
clone_size: many
d_call: TRBD1
j_call: TRBJ1-1

cdr3_aa: CASSLSGWRTEAFF
cdr3_nt: TGTGCCAGCAGTTTATCGGGATGGCGAACTGAAGCTTTCTTT
v_call: TRBV25-1
clone_size: many
d_call: -
j_call: TRBJ1-1

cdr3_aa: CAGGKRLAGVWGEETQYF
cdr3_nt: TGTGCCGGCGGGAAGAGACTAGCGGGAGTGTGGGGAGAGGAGACCCAGTACTTC
v_call: TRBV6-2/TRBV6-3
clone_size: -
d_call: TRBD2
j_call: TRBJ2-5

cdr3_aa: CASSLVRGLNTEAFF
cdr3_nt: TGTGCCAGCAGCTTAGTAAGGGGATTGAACACTGAAGCTTTCTTT
v_call: TRBV7-9
clone_size: few
d_call: -
j_call: TRBJ1-1

cdr3_aa: CASRSDGHLYGNTIYF
cdr3_nt: TGTGCCAGCAGGAGCGATGGACACCTATACGGAAACACCATATATTTT
v_call: TRBV6-1
clone_size: -
d_call: -
j_call: TRBJ1-3

cdr3_aa: CAISVTGGGDGYTF
cdr3_nt: TGTGCCATCAGCGTTACAGGGGGCGGAGATGGCTACACCTTC
v_call: TRBV10-3
clone_size: -
d_call: TRBD1
j_call: TRBJ1-2

cdr3_aa: CASSPLEKLYGQYF
cdr3_nt: TGTGCCAGCAGCCCTCTGGAGAAACTCTATGGGCAGTACTTC
v_call: TRBV14
clone_size: -
d_call: -
j_call: TRBJ2-7